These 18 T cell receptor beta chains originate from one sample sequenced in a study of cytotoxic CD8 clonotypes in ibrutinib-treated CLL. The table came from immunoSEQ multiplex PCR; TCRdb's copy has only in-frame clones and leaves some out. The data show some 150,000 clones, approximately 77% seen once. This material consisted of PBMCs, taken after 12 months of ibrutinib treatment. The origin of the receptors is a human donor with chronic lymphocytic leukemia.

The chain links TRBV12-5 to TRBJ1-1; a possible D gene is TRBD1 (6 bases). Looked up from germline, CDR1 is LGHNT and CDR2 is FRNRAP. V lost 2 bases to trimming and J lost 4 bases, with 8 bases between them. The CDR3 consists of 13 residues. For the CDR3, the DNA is TGTGCTAGTGGTTTGCAGGGGACCACTGAAGCTTTCTTT. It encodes CASGLQGTTEAFF.

The CDR3 bases are TGTGCCAGCAGCGTAGAAGAGGGCTTTTTGGCCTACAATGAGCAGTTCTTC. It translates to CASSVEEGFLAYNEQFF. This rearrangement joins TRBV9 to TRBJ2-1, with D maybe TRBD2 (5 bases). From germline, CDR1 is SGDLS and CDR2 YYNGEE. V shed 0 bases and J shed 2 bases, with 15 bases lying between them. This CDR3 comprises 17 residues.

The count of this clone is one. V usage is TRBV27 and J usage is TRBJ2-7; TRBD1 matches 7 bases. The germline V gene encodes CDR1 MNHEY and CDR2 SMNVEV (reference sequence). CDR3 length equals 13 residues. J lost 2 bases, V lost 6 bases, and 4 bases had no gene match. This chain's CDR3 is CASSRTGPYEQYF. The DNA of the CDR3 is TGTGCCAGCAGCCGGACAGGACCCTACGAGCAGTACTTC.

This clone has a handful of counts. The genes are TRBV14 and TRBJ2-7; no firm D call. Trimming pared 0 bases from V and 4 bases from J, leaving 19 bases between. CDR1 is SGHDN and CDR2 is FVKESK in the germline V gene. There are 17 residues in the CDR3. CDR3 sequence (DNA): TGTGCCAGCAGCCAAGATTTATCCTTCGGTTACAGTTACGAGCAGTACTTC. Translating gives CASSQDLSFGYSYEQYF. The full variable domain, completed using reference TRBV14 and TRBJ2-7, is EAGVTQFPSHSVIEKGQTVTLRCDPISGHDNLYWYRRVMGKEIKFLLHFVKESKQDESGMPNNRFLAERTGGTYSTLKVQPAELEDSGVYFCASSQDLSFGYSYEQYFGPGTRLTVT.

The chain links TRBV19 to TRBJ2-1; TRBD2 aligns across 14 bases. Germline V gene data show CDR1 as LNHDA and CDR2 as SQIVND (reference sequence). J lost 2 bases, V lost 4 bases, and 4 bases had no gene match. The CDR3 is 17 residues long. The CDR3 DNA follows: TGTGCCAGTAGTAAGACTAGCGGGGGGGACACCTACAATGAGCAGTTCTTC. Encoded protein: CASSKTSGGDTYNEQFF.

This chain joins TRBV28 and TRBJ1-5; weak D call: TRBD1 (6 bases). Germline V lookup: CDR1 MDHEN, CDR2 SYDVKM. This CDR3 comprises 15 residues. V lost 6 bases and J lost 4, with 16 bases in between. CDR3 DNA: TGTGCCAGCAGCCTCGGGGGCCCGGCAAATCAGCCCCAGCATTTT. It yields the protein CASSLGGPANQPQHF.

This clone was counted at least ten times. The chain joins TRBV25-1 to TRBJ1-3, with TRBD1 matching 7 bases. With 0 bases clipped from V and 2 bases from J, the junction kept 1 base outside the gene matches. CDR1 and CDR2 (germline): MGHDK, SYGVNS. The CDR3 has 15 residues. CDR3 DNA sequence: TGTGCCAGCAGTGAATATGACAGGGCTGGAAACACCATATATTTT. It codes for CASSEYDRAGNTIYF. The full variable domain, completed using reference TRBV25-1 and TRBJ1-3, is EADIYQTPRYLVIGTGKKITLECSQTMGHDKMYWYQQDPGMELHLIHYSYGVNSTEKGDLSSESTVSRIRTEHFPLTLESARPSHTSQYLCASSEYDRAGNTIYFGEGSWLTVV.

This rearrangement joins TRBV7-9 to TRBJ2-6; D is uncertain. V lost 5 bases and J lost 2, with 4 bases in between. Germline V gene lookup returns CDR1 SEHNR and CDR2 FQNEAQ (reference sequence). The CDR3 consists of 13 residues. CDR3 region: CASSSTGANVLTF. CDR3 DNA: TGTGCCAGCAGCAGCACTGGGGCCAACGTCCTGACTTTC.

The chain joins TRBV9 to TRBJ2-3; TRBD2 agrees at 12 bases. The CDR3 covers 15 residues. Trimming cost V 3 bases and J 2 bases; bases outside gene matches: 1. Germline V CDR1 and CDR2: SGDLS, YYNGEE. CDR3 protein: CASSGLAGVTDTQYF. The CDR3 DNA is TGTGCCAGCAGCGGACTAGCGGGGGTCACAGATACGCAGTATTTT.

In DNA form, the CDR3 reads TGTGCCACCAAGACACAGGGGGCTACCAATCAGCCCCAGCATTTT. This sequence encodes CATKTQGATNQPQHF. The chain employs TRBV15 and TRBJ1-5, with TRBD1 matching 9 bases. This CDR3 contains 15 residues. CDR1 is LNHNV and CDR2 is YYDKDF in the germline V gene (reference sequence). With 7 bases clipped from V and 3 bases from J, the junction kept 7 bases outside the gene matches.

The chain's CDR3 is CASSVGTGQGTYEQYF. The CDR3 bases are TGTGCCAGCAGTGTCGGGACAGGGCAGGGGACCTACGAGCAGTACTTC. V and J are TRBV27 and TRBJ2-7, with 9 bases aligning to TRBD1. The CDR3 length is 16 residues. With 5 bases clipped from V and 2 bases from J, the junction kept 10 bases outside the gene matches. In germline, CDR1 is MNHEY, CDR2 SMNVEV (reference sequence).

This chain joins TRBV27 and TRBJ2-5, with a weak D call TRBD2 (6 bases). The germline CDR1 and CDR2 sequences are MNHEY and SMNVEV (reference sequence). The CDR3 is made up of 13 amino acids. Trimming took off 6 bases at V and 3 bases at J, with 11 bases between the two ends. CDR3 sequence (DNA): TGTGCCAGCAGGAGGACGGGAGAAGAGACCCAGTACTTC. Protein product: CASRRTGEETQYF.

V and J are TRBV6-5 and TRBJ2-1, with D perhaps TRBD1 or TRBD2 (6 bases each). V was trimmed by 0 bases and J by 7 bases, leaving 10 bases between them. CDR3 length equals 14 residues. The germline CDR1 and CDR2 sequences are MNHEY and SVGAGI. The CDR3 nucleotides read TGTGCCAGCAGTTACTCTGGGGGGCCAAATGAGCAGTTCTTC. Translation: CASSYSGGPNEQFF.

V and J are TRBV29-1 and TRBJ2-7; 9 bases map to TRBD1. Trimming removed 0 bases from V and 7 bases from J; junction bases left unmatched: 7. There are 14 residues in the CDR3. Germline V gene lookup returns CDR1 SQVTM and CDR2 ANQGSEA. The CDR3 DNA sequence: TGCAGCGTTGAAGAGGAGACAGGGACAGGGGAGCAGTACTTC. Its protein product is CSVEEETGTGEQYF.

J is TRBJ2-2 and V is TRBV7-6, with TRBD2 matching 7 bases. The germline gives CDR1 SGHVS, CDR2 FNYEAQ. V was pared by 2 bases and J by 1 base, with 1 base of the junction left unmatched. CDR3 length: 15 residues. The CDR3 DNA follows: TGTGCCAGCAGCTTACTAGCGGAGAACACCGGGGAGCTGTTTTTT. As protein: CASSLLAENTGELFF.

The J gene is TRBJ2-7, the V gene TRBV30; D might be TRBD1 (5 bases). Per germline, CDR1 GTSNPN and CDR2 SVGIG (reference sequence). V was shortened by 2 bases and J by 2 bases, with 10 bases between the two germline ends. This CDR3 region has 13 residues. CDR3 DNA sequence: TGTGCCTGGAGTAAGGGGCCCACCTACGAGCAGTACTTC. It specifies CAWSKGPTYEQYF.

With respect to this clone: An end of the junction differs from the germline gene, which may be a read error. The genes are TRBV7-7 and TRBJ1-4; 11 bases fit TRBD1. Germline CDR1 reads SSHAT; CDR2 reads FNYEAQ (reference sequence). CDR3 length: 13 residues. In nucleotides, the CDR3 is TGTGCTAGCAGCTCCGGGACAGGGGGAAAACTGTTTTTT. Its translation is CASSSGTGGKLFF.

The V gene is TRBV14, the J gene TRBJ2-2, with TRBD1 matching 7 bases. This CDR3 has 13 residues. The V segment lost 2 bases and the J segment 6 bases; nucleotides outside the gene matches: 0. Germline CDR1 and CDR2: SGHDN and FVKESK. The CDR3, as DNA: TGTGCCAGCAGCCAACAGGGGGCCGGGGAGCTGTTTTTT. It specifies CASSQQGAGELFF.